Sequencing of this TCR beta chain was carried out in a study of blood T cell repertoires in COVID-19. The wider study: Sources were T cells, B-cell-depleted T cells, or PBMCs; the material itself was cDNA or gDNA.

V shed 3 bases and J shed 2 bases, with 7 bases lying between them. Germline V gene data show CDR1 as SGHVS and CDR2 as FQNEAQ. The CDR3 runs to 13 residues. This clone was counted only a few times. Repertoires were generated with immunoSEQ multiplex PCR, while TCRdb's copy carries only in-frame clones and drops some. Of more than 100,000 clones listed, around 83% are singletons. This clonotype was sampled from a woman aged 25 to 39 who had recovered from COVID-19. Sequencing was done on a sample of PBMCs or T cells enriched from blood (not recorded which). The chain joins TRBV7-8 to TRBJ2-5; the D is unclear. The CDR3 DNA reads TGTGCCAGCAGCTTCGATCTACAAGAGACCCAGTACTTC. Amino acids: CASSFDLQETQYF.